This T cell receptor (delta chain) comes out of a study of γδ T cells in repeated Plasmodium falciparum infection. Germline CDR1 and CDR2: TSWWSYY and QGS. The CDR3 has 20 amino acids, counting both end residues. As regards this clone: The DNA is omitted, as the CDR3 cannot be located on it reliably, and the CDR3 follows TCRdb's listing.

Sequencing covered both gamma and delta TCR chains per sample. TCRdb re-processed the multiplex PCR reads using CATT. The repertoire holds approximately 53,000 delta-chain clones, with about 1.5% as singletons. Bulk repertoires came from Vgamma9/Vdelta2+ or Vdelta2-negative gammadelta T cells flow-sorted from PBMC. This clonotype originated in a pool of human donors (malaria-infected and uninfected, not separated). What was sequenced was gamma-delta T cells from blood. The V gene was identified as TRDV1, while no J gene was called; the table's TRDD3 call for D was not verified on the DNA. CDR3 in amino acids: CALGELLWGIGSLYTDKPIF.